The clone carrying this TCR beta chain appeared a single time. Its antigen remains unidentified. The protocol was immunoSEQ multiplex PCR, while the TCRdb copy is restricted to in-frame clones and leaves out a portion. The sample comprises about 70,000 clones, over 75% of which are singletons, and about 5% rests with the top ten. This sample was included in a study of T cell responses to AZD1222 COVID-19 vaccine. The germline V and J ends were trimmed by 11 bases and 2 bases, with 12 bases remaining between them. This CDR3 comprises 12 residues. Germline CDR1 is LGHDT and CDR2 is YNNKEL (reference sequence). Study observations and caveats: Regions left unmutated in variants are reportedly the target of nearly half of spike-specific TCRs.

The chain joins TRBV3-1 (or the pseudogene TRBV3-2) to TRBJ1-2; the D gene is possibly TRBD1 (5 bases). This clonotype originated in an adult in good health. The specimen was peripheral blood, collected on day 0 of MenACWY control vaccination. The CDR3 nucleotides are TGTGCCTCTCAGGGCGGGAACTATGGCTACACCTTC. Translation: CASQGGNYGYTF.